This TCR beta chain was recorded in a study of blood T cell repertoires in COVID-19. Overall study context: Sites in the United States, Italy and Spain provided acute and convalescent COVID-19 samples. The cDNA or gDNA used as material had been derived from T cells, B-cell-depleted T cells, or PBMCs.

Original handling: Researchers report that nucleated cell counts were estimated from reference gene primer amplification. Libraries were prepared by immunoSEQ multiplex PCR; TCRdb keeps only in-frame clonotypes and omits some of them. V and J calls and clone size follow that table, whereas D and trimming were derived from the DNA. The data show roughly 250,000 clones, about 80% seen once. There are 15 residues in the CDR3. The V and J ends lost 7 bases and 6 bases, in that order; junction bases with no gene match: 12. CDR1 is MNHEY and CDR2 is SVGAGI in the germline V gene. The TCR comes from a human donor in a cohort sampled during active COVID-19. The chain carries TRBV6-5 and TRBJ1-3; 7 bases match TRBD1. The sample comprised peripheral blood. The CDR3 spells CASKLDRALENTIYF. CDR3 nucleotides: TGTGCCAGCAAACTTGACAGGGCTCTCGAAAACACCATATATTTT.